The entry below describes one T cell receptor beta chain. The data stem from a study of blood T cell repertoires in COVID-19. About the research overall: PBMCs, B-cell-depleted T cells, or T cells provided the cDNA or gDNA that made up the material.

Generated by immunoSEQ multiplex PCR, the TCRdb table keeps only in-frame clones and is missing some. The table shows approximately 260,000 clones, with about 81% occurring only once. This TCR derives from a man aged 25-40 years with acute COVID-19. Sequencing was performed on PBMCs or T cells enriched from blood (not recorded which).

The CDR3 sequence: CASAPGFGTGELFF. CDR3 nucleotide sequence: TGTGCCAGCGCCCCGGGGTTCGGCACCGGGGAGCTGTTTTTT. This sequence joins TRBV18 and TRBJ2-2; weak D call: TRBD2 (5 bases). Germline V gene sequence: CDR1 KGHSH, CDR2 LQKENI. The CDR3 has 14 amino acids. The V gene lost 8 bases and the J gene lost 4 bases, with 14 bases spanning the gap.